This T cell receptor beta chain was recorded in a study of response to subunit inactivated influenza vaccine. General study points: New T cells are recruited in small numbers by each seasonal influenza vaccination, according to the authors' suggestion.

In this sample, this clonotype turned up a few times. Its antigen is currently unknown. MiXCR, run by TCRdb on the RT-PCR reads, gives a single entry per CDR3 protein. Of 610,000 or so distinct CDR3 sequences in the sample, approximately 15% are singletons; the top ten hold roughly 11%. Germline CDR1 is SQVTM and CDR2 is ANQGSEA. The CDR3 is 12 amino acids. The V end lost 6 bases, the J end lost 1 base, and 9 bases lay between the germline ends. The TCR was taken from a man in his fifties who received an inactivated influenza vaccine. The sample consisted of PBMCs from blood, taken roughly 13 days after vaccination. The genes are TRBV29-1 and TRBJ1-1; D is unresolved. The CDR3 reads CSVGMGNTEAFF. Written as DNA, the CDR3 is TGCAGCGTGGGGATGGGGAACACTGAAGCTTTCTTT. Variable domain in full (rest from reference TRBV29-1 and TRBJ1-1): SAVISQKPSRDICQRGTSLTIQCQVDSQVTMMFWYRQQPGQSLTLIATANQGSEATYESGFVIDKFPISRPNLTFSTLTVSNMSPEDSSIYLCSVGMGNTEAFFGQGTRLTVV.